This T cell receptor (beta chain) derives from a study of Tregs in tolerant kidney transplant recipients. V dropped 4 bases and J dropped 4; count of bases not matched to a gene: 2. The CDR3 totals 13 residues. CDR1 is SGHRS, CDR2 YFSETQ, per germline. Assay used: immunoSEQ multiplex PCR; TCRdb lists only in-frame clones, some missing. The top ten hold roughly 2.5% of the sample, which has under 20,000 clones, approximately 85% seen once. V gene TRBV5-1 combines with J gene TRBJ1-2; the match to TRBD1 covers 9 bases. What was sequenced was Tregs from blood. The clonotype comes from a human donor in good health. The chain's CDR3 is CASSMDRGYGYTF. The CDR3 DNA reads as TGCGCCAGCAGCATGGACAGGGGCTATGGCTACACCTTC. The full variable domain, its missing parts supplied by reference TRBV5-1 and TRBJ1-2, is KAGVTQTPRYLIKTRGQQVTLSCSPISGHRSVSWYQQTPGQGLQFLFEYFSETQRNKGNFPGRFSGRQFSNSRSEMNVSTLELGDSALYLCASSMDRGYGYTFGSGTRLTVV.